A single sample is the source of the 18 T cell receptor beta chains below, sequenced in a study of tissue T cells after allogeneic stem cell transplantation. Sequenced by immunoSEQ multiplex PCR; TCRdb stores in-frame clones only, minus some. This table has 9,500 to 15,000 clones, about 73% appearing once. Material: tissue from the right colon, obtained at autopsy. All receptors derive from a woman between 18 and 55 years old with breast cancer.

The chain couples TRBV25-1 to TRBJ2-1; D is undetermined. The CDR3 sequence is 15 residues long. V was trimmed by 1 base and J by 2 bases, leaving 9 bases between them. Germline CDR1 MGHDK, CDR2 SYGVNS. This CDR3 is CASSELLQAYNEQFF. The CDR3 DNA reads as TGTGCCAGCAGTGAATTACTACAAGCCTACAATGAGCAGTTCTTC.

The table lists this clone with a few counts. V usage is TRBV6-2 or TRBV6-3 and J usage is TRBJ1-5, with 7 bases that match TRBD1. The CDR3 spans 15 residues. Germline-derived CDR1 and CDR2 are MNHEY and SVGEGT. V gave up 7 bases and J gave up 4 bases; unmatched junction bases: 10. The CDR3 DNA is TGTGCCAGCACCCCGAACAGGGGATTAAATCAGCCCCAGCATTTT. This encodes CASTPNRGLNQPQHF.

A single count supports this clone. This chain links TRBV5-1 with TRBJ1-2, with 12 nucleotides matching TRBD1. V lost 6 bases to trimming and J lost 6 bases; unmatched junction nucleotides: 6. The CDR3 contains 14 residues. Per the germline V gene, CDR1 is SGHRS and CDR2 is YFSETQ. The CDR3: CASTWGQGADGYTF. The CDR3 nucleotides read TGCGCCAGCACCTGGGGACAGGGGGCTGATGGCTACACCTTC.

This clone was counted a few times. This chain uses TRBV4-2 with TRBJ2-7, with unresolved D. This CDR3 comprises 14 residues. Germline values: CDR1 LGHNA, CDR2 YNFKEQ. Trimming cost V 1 base and J 5 bases, with 12 bases left between them. This chain's CDR3 is CASSQGQPSDEQYF. The CDR3 DNA reads as TGTGCCAGCAGCCAAGGGCAGCCTTCCGACGAGCAGTACTTC.

The chain recombines TRBV3-1 (or the pseudogene TRBV3-2) with TRBJ1-2, with D perhaps matching TRBD1 (5 bases). Trimming took 5 bases from V and 9 from J, leaving 22 bases between them. The CDR3 has 15 residues. CDR1 and CDR2 from the germline V gene are LGHDT and YNNKEL (reference sequence). The CDR3 reads CASSLSSLPGGRYTF. The CDR3 bases are TGTGCCAGCAGCTTGTCCTCGCTTCCGGGGGGACGCTACACCTTC.

The chain employs TRBV9 and TRBJ2-3; D is uncertain. CDR3 length: 16 amino acids. Looked up from germline, CDR1 is SGDLS and CDR2 is YYNGEE. V gave up 2 bases and J gave up 5 bases, with 18 bases separating them. The CDR3 DNA reads TGTGCCAGCAGCGTCCTACCGGGCCCCGCAGAAGATACGCAGTATTTT. It specifies CASSVLPGPAEDTQYF.

By sample share, this clone is medium-sized (0.01 to 0.1%). Other DNA sequences in this sample translate to the same CDR3. This chain joins TRBV24-1 and TRBJ2-7, with D possibly being TRBD1 (5 bases). In germline, CDR1 is KGHDR, CDR2 SFDVKD. The CDR3 covers 11 residues. Trimming pared 9 bases from V and 4 bases from J, leaving 9 bases between. The CDR3 protein is CATSSGYEQYF. The CDR3 coding sequence is TGTGCCACCTCTTCAGGGTACGAGCAGTACTTC.

The chain uses TRBV12-5 and TRBJ2-7; 7 bases line up with TRBD1. Losses at the gene ends were 1 base for V and 4 bases for J; bases not matched to a gene: 1. This CDR3 has 13 amino acids. Germline CDR1 LGHNT, CDR2 FRNRAP. The CDR3 loop reads CASGLDRGYEQYF. CDR3 nucleotide sequence: TGTGCTAGTGGTTTGGACAGGGGTTACGAGCAGTACTTC.

The J gene is TRBJ2-2, the V gene TRBV11-2; D ambiguous. The CDR3 is 12 residues long. V shed 3 bases and J shed 2 bases, with 1 base lying between them. Germline CDR1 is SGHAT and CDR2 is FQNNGV. Here the CDR3 DNA reads TGTGCCAGCAGCTTTAACACCGGGGAGCTGTTTTTT. Encoded protein: CASSFNTGELFF.

The rearrangement joins TRBV2 to TRBJ2-5; 8 bases are a match to TRBD2. Per germline, CDR1 SNHLY and CDR2 FYNNEI. Trimming cost V 2 bases and J 4 bases; bases outside gene matches: 3. CDR3 length: 14 residues. CDR3 protein: CASSESGGTETQYF. CDR3 coding DNA: TGTGCCAGCAGTGAATCGGGGGGGACAGAGACCCAGTACTTC.

This chain links TRBV28 with TRBJ2-7; D is undetermined. CDR3 length: 12 residues. V gave up 2 bases and J gave up 3 bases, with 5 bases separating them. In germline, CDR1 is MDHEN, CDR2 SYDVKM. CDR3 sequence reads: CASSLSLYEQYF. The CDR3 DNA is TGTGCCAGCAGTTTAAGCCTCTACGAGCAGTACTTC.

This clone was recorded a few times. The chain couples TRBV4-3 to TRBJ1-1; D is uncertain. With 0 bases removed from V and 2 bases from J, the gap between germline ends came to 10 bases. This CDR3 spans 15 amino acids. Germline V CDR1 and CDR2: LGHNA, YSLEER. CDR3 sequence reads: CASSQDYHRNTEAFF. In DNA, the CDR3 is TGCGCCAGCAGCCAAGATTATCACAGAAACACTGAAGCTTTCTTT.

The chain links TRBV19 to TRBJ2-1, with 9 bases that match TRBD2. V was pared by 5 bases and J by 4 bases, with 6 bases of the junction left unmatched. This CDR3 is 15 amino acids long. Germline assignment: CDR1 LNHDA and CDR2 SQIVND (reference sequence). CDR3 region: CASSRGRGYYNEQFF. The CDR3 bases are TGTGCCAGTAGTCGCGGGAGGGGGTATTACAATGAGCAGTTCTTC.

The rearrangement uses TRBV7-2 and TRBJ1-1; no reliable D call. Germline loops: CDR1 SGHTA, CDR2 FQGNSA. The CDR3 has 13 residues. V lost 5 bases, J lost 6 bases, and 13 bases lay in between. The CDR3 protein is CASSQPASSEAFF. Here the CDR3 DNA reads TGTGCCAGCAGCCAACCGGCCTCTTCTGAAGCTTTCTTT.

The rearrangement uses TRBV7-9 and TRBJ2-1; D may be TRBD2 (6 bases). CDR3 length: 11 residues. V was cut by 8 bases and J by 4 bases, with 6 bases left in between. Germline loops: CDR1 SEHNR, CDR2 FQNEAQ (reference sequence). The CDR3, as DNA: TGTGCCAGCGGGGGGTACAATGAGCAGTTCTTC. Amino acids: CASGGYNEQFF.

The V and J genes are TRBV5-4 and TRBJ2-5; D remains unclear. This CDR3 spans 14 amino acids. The germline gives CDR1 SGHNT, CDR2 YYREEE (reference sequence). The V gene lost 1 base and the J gene lost 4 bases, with 11 bases spanning the gap. Written as DNA, the CDR3 is TGTGCCAGCAGCTTGCAACCGGGCCCAGAGACCCAGTACTTC. This translates into CASSLQPGPETQYF.

The V call is TRBV19, the J call TRBJ1-2; D remains unclear. Germline V gene sequence: CDR1 LNHDA, CDR2 SQIVND (reference sequence). Trimming removed 7 bases at V and 6 bases at J, with 15 bases between. The CDR3 length is 13 residues. CDR3 DNA sequence: TGTGCCAGTAAAGAGGAGGGAAGGGATGGCTACACCTTC. This gives the protein CASKEEGRDGYTF.

This chain uses TRBV6-5 with TRBJ2-7; D perhaps matches TRBD2 (7 bases). V shed 6 bases and J shed 6 bases, with 15 bases lying between them. The CDR3 contains 13 residues. CDR1 and CDR2 from the germline V gene are MNHEY and SVGAGI. The CDR3 DNA follows: TGTGCCAGCAGCCCCGGGGGGCGAGGCGAGCAGTACTTC. It encodes CASSPGGRGEQYF.